Following are 26 T cell receptor beta chains from one sample sequenced in a study of blood T cell repertoires in COVID-19. Clones were read by immunoSEQ multiplex PCR, and TCRdb kept only the in-frame ones, dropping some. Among around 300,000 clones listed, about 87% were seen once. Sample: peripheral blood. The receptors originated from a woman between 40 and 50 years old with acute or convalescent COVID-19.

J is TRBJ2-3 and V is TRBV7-3; a weak D match, TRBD2 (5 bases). Germline CDR1 and CDR2: SGHTA and FQGTGA. This CDR3 comprises 13 residues. The V gene lost 4 bases and the J gene lost 0 bases, with 5 bases spanning the gap. Here the CDR3 DNA reads TGTGCCAGCAGCTCGGGGAGCACAGATACGCAGTATTTT. Its protein product is CASSSGSTDTQYF.

V and J are TRBV11-2 and TRBJ2-7; TRBD1 matches at 7 bases. The CDR3 length is 13 residues. Germline-derived CDR1 and CDR2 are SGHAT and FQNNGV. The CDR3 spells CASSWYSGTELRV. The CDR3 region has the DNA TGTGCCAGCAGCTGGTATTCCGGGACAGAGCTTAGGGTC.

The count of this clone is one. The chain uses TRBV6-5 and TRBJ1-1; D remains ambiguous. The V end lost 6 bases, the J end lost 6 bases, and 14 bases lay between the germline ends. The CDR3 totals 13 residues. Germline values: CDR1 MNHEY, CDR2 SVGAGI. The CDR3 bases are TGTGCCAGCAGCCTAGGGAGAATCGCTGAAGCTTTCTTT. This sequence encodes CASSLGRIAEAFF.

The V call is TRBV4-1, the J call TRBJ2-5, with 14 bases identical to TRBD2. This CDR3 region has 16 residues. Germline values: CDR1 MGHRA, CDR2 YSYEKL. Trimming at V came to 3 bases and at J to 5 bases, leaving 5 bases not matched to a gene. The CDR3, as DNA: TGCGCCAGCAGCCAGAGGACTAGCGGGGGGCAGGAGACCCAGTACTTC. Its protein is CASSQRTSGGQETQYF.

This sequence joins TRBV10-3 and TRBJ2-3; weak D call: TRBD1 (6 bases). Per germline, CDR1 ENHRY and CDR2 SYGVKD. V was clipped by 3 bases and J by 3 bases, with 7 bases between them. This CDR3 has 13 residues. The CDR3 DNA is TGTGCCATCAGTGACAGGGGAACAGATACGCAGTATTTT. It codes for CAISDRGTDTQYF.

Comments on this clone: The junction departs from the called germline gene at one end, perhaps through a read error. V is TRBV10-3 and J is TRBJ2-1; tentatively, D is TRBD2 (6 bases). This CDR3 is 17 amino acids long. Germline-derived CDR1 and CDR2 are ENHRY and SYGVKD. CDR3 in amino acids: CAIRISPGVASHNEQFF. The CDR3 DNA sequence: TGTGCCATCAGGATTTCTCCGGGGGTAGCCTCCCACAATGAGCAGTTCTTC.

The J gene is TRBJ1-3, the V gene TRBV15, with D possibly being TRBD1 (5 bases). V lost 8 bases and J lost 2, with 16 bases in between. This CDR3 has 15 residues. The germline gives CDR1 LNHNV, CDR2 YYDKDF (reference sequence). Written as DNA, the CDR3 is TGTGCCACCCAACTTTCCAGGGATGCTGGAAACACCATATATTTT. The encoded protein is CATQLSRDAGNTIYF. Variable domain in full (rest from reference TRBV15 and TRBJ1-3): DAMVIQNPRYQVTQFGKPVTLSCSQTLNHNVMYWYQQKSSQAPKLLFHYYDKDFNNEADTPDNFQSRRPNTSFCFLDIRSPGLGDTAMYLCATQLSRDAGNTIYFGEGSWLTVV.

V is TRBV24-1 and J is TRBJ1-3, with TRBD1 matching 9 bases. CDR3 length: 20 amino acids. Germline V CDR1 and CDR2: KGHDR, SFDVKD. V trimming: 3 bases; J trimming: 0 bases; junction bases outside the gene matches: 14. The DNA for the CDR3 is TGTGCCACCAGTGATCTGTACAGGGGGCATCTCTCAAACTCTGGAAACACCATATATTTT. It is translated as CATSDLYRGHLSNSGNTIYF.

This chain uses TRBV2 with TRBJ2-7, with 10 bases fitting TRBD1. Germline CDR1 is SNHLY and CDR2 is FYNNEI. V was clipped by 7 bases and J by 5 bases; unmatched bases: 11. The CDR3 is 15 amino acids. The CDR3 DNA is TGTGCCAGCAAGGTGAGGACAGGGGGTTCCCACGAGCAGTACGTC. Amino acid sequence: CASKVRTGGSHEQYV.

The gene calls are TRBV6-6 and TRBJ1-1; 11 bases are a match to TRBD1. This CDR3 spans 12 amino acids. Trimming removed 10 bases from V and 8 bases from J; junction bases left unmatched: 6. The germline CDR1 and CDR2 sequences are MNHNY and SVGAGI (reference sequence). CDR3: CATGQGASEAFF. CDR3 nucleotides: TGTGCCACCGGACAGGGGGCTTCCGAAGCTTTCTTT.

The chain recombines TRBV11-2 with TRBJ1-1; 8 bases fit TRBD1. Losses at the gene ends were 5 bases for V and 6 bases for J; bases not matched to a gene: 20. CDR1 is SGHAT, CDR2 FQNNGV, per germline. This CDR3 comprises 18 residues. The CDR3 DNA reads as TGTGCCAGCAGCCCAAGATACGGCGGACAGGGATGGGGGGCTGAAGCTTTCTTT. This translates into CASSPRYGGQGWGAEAFF.

V usage is TRBV9 and J usage is TRBJ2-1, with D maybe TRBD2 (6 bases). CDR1 and CDR2 (germline): SGDLS, YYNGEE. The CDR3 covers 15 residues. The V end was cut by 0 bases, the J end by 4 bases, with 11 bases between. The CDR3 coding sequence is TGTGCCAGCAGCGTAGCCCCGGGGGATTACAATGAGCAGTTCTTC. It yields the protein CASSVAPGDYNEQFF.

This chain uses TRBV7-2 with TRBJ2-3; 8 bases align to TRBD1. V trimming: 4 bases; J trimming: 2 bases; junction bases outside the gene matches: 5. This CDR3 is 15 amino acids long. Germline V gene data show CDR1 as SGHTA and CDR2 as FQGNSA. The DNA for the CDR3 is TGTGCCAGCAGCTCGGACCAGGGGGCCACAGATACGCAGTATTTT. Its protein is CASSSDQGATDTQYF.

In regard to this clone: Other DNA sequences within the sample encode an identical CDR3. CDR3 DNA sequence: TGTGCCAGCAGTCCTTTGGAGACCCAGTACTTC. Encoded protein: CASSPLETQYF. This chain uses TRBV25-1 with TRBJ2-5; no firm D call. The CDR3 spans 11 residues. Trimming took off 5 bases at V and 5 bases at J, with 6 bases between the two ends. Germline CDR1 and CDR2: MGHDK and SYGVNS.

The CDR3 DNA sequence: TGTGCCTCCAGGGCAGGGGTGAGCTCCTATAATTCACCCCTCCACTTT. It encodes CASRAGVSSYNSPLHF. The gene calls are TRBV30 and TRBJ1-6, with a possible D match to TRBD1 (6 bases). Germline loops: CDR1 GTSNPN, CDR2 SVGIG (reference sequence). The CDR3 is 16 residues long. Trimming took off 7 bases at V and 0 bases at J, with 16 bases between the two ends. The full variable domain, rest sourced from reference TRBV30 and TRBJ1-6, is SQTIHQWPATLVQPVGSPLSLECTVEGTSNPNLYWYRQAAGRGLQLLFYSVGIGQISSEVPQNLSASRPQDRQFILSSKKLLLSDSGFYLCASRAGVSSYNSPLHFGNGTRLTVT.

The V call is TRBV7-2, the J call TRBJ2-3, with no clear D. Trimming stripped 6 bases from V and 2 bases from J, with 9 bases between. CDR1 is SGHTA, CDR2 FQGNSA, per germline. The CDR3 spans 13 residues. Here the CDR3 reads CASRVGYTDTQYF. CDR3 nucleotides: TGTGCCAGCAGGGTGGGCTACACAGATACGCAGTATTTT.

This clone has a single count. The chain couples TRBV13 to TRBJ2-3, with TRBD2 identical over 10 bases. This CDR3 contains 18 residues. The V segment lost 0 bases and the J segment 4 bases; nucleotides outside the gene matches: 10. CDR1 is PRHDT, CDR2 FYEKMQ, per germline (reference sequence). The CDR3, as DNA: TGTGCCAGCAGCTTAGGAGCGGGGGGGGACCAATCCCCAGATACGCAGTATTTT. Amino acids: CASSLGAGGDQSPDTQYF.

As for this clone: The sample contains more than one DNA sequence encoding this CDR3. The CDR3 loop reads CASSQDSAGAYGYTF. DNA of the CDR3: TGCGCCAGCAGCCAAGATAGTGCGGGGGCGTATGGCTACACCTTC. The chain is built from TRBV4-1 and TRBJ1-2, with D tentatively TRBD1 (6 bases). Trimming took 0 bases from V and 5 from J, leaving 13 bases between them. CDR3 size: 15 residues. Germline V lookup: CDR1 MGHRA, CDR2 YSYEKL.

The chain has TRBV11-3 and TRBJ2-3; 10 positions match TRBD2. CDR1 is SGHNT, CDR2 YENEEA, per germline. V was pared by 6 bases and J by 7 bases, with 10 bases of the junction left unmatched. This CDR3 contains 15 residues. CDR3 sequence: CASSLRTSGTNTQYF. The DNA for the CDR3 is TGTGCCAGCAGTTTAAGGACTAGCGGAACCAATACGCAGTATTTT.

The rearrangement links TRBV12-3 or TRBV12-4 to TRBJ1-5; TRBD1 agrees at 8 bases. CDR3 length: 13 residues. Trimming at V came to 6 bases and at J to 4 bases, leaving 2 bases not matched to a gene. The CDR3 is CASSRDRNQPQHF. DNA for the CDR3: TGTGCCAGCAGCCGGGACAGGAATCAGCCCCAGCATTTT.

The CDR3 bases are TGTGCCAGCAGCCAAGTGGACAGCACTGAAGCTTTCTTT. Its translation: CASSQVDSTEAFF. The gene calls are TRBV7-2 and TRBJ1-1; D may be TRBD1 (6 bases). Germline CDR1 reads SGHTA; CDR2 reads FQGNSA. V dropped 5 bases and J dropped 4 bases, with 11 bases sitting between them. The CDR3 runs to 13 residues. The full variable domain, completed using reference TRBV7-2 and TRBJ1-1, is GAGVSQSPSNKVTEKGKDVELRCDPISGHTALYWYRQSLGQGLEFLIYFQGNSAPDKSGLPSDRFSAERTGGSVSTLTIQRTQQEDSAVYLCASSQVDSTEAFFGQGTRLTVV.

The CDR3 coding sequence is TGTGCCAGCACCGAGGAGGGCGGGCCCTACAATGAGCAGTTCTTC. Encoded protein: CASTEEGGPYNEQFF. The chain has TRBV5-4 and TRBJ2-1; D is possibly TRBD2 (6 bases). The ends were cut back, 6 bases at V and 2 bases at J, with 15 bases in the middle. CDR3 size: 15 residues. Germline CDR1 SGHNT, CDR2 YYREEE (reference sequence). Together with reference TRBV5-4 and TRBJ2-1, the CDR3 gives the full variable domain: ETGVTQSPTHLIKTRGQQVTLRCSSQSGHNTVSWYQQALGQGPQFIFQYYREEENGRGNFPPRFSGLQFPNYSSELNVNALELDDSALYLCASTEEGGPYNEQFFGPGTRLTVL.

This clone was seen a single time. The chain joins TRBV29-1 to TRBJ2-1, with TRBD1 identical over 10 bases. Trimming at V came to 4 bases and at J to 3 bases, leaving 6 bases not matched to a gene. CDR1 and CDR2 from the germline V gene are SQVTM and ANQGSEA. The CDR3 is made up of 15 amino acids. DNA of the CDR3: TGCAGCGTTGGGGCCGGGACAGGGGACTACAATGAGCAGTTCTTC. Translating it yields CSVGAGTGDYNEQFF.

The genes are TRBV25-1 and TRBJ2-4; D not resolved. The CDR3 contains 15 residues. The V end was cut by 3 bases, the J end by 0 bases, with 9 bases between. Germline CDR1 reads MGHDK; CDR2 reads SYGVNS. The CDR3 spells CASSDGLLAKNIQYF. CDR3 DNA: TGTGCCAGCAGTGATGGCCTCCTAGCCAAAAACATTCAGTACTTC.

The chain employs TRBV10-3 and TRBJ1-2, with D tentatively TRBD1 (6 bases). V lost 6 bases to trimming and J lost 1 base, with 12 bases between them. The V gene's germline CDR1 is ENHRY and CDR2 SYGVKD. The CDR3 has 14 amino acids. CDR3 amino acids: CAIRDRLDNYGYTF. DNA of the CDR3: TGTGCCATCAGGGACAGATTAGATAACTATGGCTACACCTTC.

This chain uses TRBV4-1 with TRBJ2-5; weak D call: TRBD2 (6 bases). Germline CDR1 is MGHRA and CDR2 is YSYEKL. This CDR3 is 14 amino acids long. The ends were cut back, 4 bases at V and 4 bases at J, with 13 bases in the middle. For the CDR3, the DNA is TGCGCCAGCAGCCTGGGGGGAGGAGGAGAGACCCAGTACTTC. Its protein is CASSLGGGGETQYF.